This T cell receptor (beta chain) stems from a study of identifying expanded T cells in peripheral blood. Overall study results and limits: Across healthy donors, higher total template counts meant significantly greater roughly two-week count variance.

The germline V gene has CDR1 KGHSY and CDR2 FQNENV. V lost 3 bases, J lost 3 bases, and 20 bases lay in between. The CDR3 consists of 17 residues. Libraries were prepared by immunoSEQ multiplex PCR; TCRdb keeps only in-frame clonotypes and omits some of them. The sample carries under 150,000 clones, around four fifths recorded once. In regard to this clone: Its antigen remains unidentified.

The V call is TRBV16, the J call TRBJ1-2; D gene unclear. Sequencing was performed on blood. This receptor was identified in a person between 18 and 69 years old in good health. CDR3 DNA sequence: TGTGCCAGCAGCCACCTAGTGGGTTCGACCGGAGACTATGGCTACACCTTC. Translating it yields CASSHLVGSTGDYGYTF.